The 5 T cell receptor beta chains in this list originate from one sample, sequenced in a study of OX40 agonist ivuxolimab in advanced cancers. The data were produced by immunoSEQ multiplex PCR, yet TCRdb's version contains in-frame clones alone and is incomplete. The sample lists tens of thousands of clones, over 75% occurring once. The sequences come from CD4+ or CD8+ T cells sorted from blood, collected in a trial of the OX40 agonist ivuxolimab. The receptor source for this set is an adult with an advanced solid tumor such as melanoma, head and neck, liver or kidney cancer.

Here the CDR3 reads CAEWDRWAGQPQHF. The DNA for the CDR3 is TGTGCGGAGTGGGACAGGTGGGCAGGTCAGCCCCAGCATTTT. This rearrangement joins TRBV15 to TRBJ1-5, with 8 bases lining up with TRBD1. The CDR3 has 14 residues. Germline V lookup: CDR1 LNHNV, CDR2 YYDKDF (reference sequence).

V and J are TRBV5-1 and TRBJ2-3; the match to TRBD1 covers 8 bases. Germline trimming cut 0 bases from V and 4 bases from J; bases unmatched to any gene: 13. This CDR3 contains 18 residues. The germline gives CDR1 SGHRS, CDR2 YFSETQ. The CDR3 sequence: CASSLGGRGQGGSDTQYF. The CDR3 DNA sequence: TGCGCCAGCAGCTTGGGGGGTCGTGGACAGGGAGGTTCAGATACGCAGTATTTT.

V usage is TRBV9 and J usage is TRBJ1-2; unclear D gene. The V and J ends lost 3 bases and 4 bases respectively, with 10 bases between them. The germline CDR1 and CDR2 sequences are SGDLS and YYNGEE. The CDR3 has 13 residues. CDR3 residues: CASSETQGYGYTF. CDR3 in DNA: TGTGCCAGCAGCGAGACTCAAGGCTATGGCTACACCTTC.

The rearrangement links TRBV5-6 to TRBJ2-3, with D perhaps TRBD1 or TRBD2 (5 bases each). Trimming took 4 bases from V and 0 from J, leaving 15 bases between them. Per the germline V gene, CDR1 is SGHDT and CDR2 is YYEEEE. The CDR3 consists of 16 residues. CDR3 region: CASSATMGPSTDTQYF. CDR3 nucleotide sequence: TGTGCCAGCAGCGCCACTATGGGACCTAGCACAGATACGCAGTATTTT.

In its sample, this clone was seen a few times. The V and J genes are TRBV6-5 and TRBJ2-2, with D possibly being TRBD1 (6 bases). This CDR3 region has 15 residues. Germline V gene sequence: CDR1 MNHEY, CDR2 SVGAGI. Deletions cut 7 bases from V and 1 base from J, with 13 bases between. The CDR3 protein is CASTRTTGNTGELFF. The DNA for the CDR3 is TGTGCCAGCACCCGAACGACAGGGAACACCGGGGAGCTGTTTTTT.